These T cell receptor beta chains were read from a single sample in a study. The table came from immunoSEQ multiplex PCR; TCRdb's copy has only in-frame clones and leaves some out. The repertoire holds 68,000 or so clones, with roughly 93% as singletons. The sample was PBMCs. These receptors came from a man in his forties or fifties with rheumatoid arthritis. Each CDR3 is given with its conserved first and last residue.

cdr3_aa: CASTSGLSYEQYF
v_call: TRBV13
j_call: TRBJ2-7

cdr3_aa: CASSLLDRGVLGYTF
v_call: TRBV5-4
j_call: TRBJ1-2

cdr3_aa: CASSDSPGSQETQYF
v_call: TRBV6-4
j_call: TRBJ2-5

cdr3_aa: CASSMETGGYEQYF
v_call: TRBV19
j_call: TRBJ2-7

cdr3_aa: CAISALLAGGDNEQFF
v_call: TRBV10-3
j_call: TRBJ2-1

cdr3_aa: CAWSATLYEQYF
v_call: TRBV30
j_call: TRBJ2-7

cdr3_aa: CASSSPDGTYNEQFF
v_call: TRBV5-1
j_call: TRBJ2-1

cdr3_aa: CASSLRGQGADTQYF
v_call: TRBV3-1/TRBV3-2
j_call: TRBJ2-3

cdr3_aa: CASSALSGRVYNEQFF
v_call: TRBV9
j_call: TRBJ2-1

cdr3_aa: CASTRGFQPQHF
v_call: TRBV28
j_call: TRBJ1-5

cdr3_aa: CATNLTSGPTDTQYF
v_call: TRBV24-1
j_call: TRBJ2-3

cdr3_aa: CASSVRMWTEAFF
v_call: TRBV2
j_call: TRBJ1-1

cdr3_aa: CASRLERAGTGELFF
v_call: TRBV2
j_call: TRBJ2-2

cdr3_aa: CASSPDRGFHEQYF
v_call: TRBV11-2
j_call: TRBJ2-7

cdr3_aa: CASSSYSTSGSADTQYF
v_call: TRBV5-1
j_call: TRBJ2-3

cdr3_aa: CASSLGGNTEAFF
v_call: TRBV13
j_call: TRBJ1-1